Below are 15 T cell receptor beta chains sequenced from a single sample in a study of PD-1 blockade in mismatch repair-deficient tumors. The assay was immunoSEQ multiplex PCR, and TCRdb's table has in-frame clones only and misses some. The sample includes approximately 100,000 clones, 82% of them seen just once. This sample comprised peripheral blood, obtained less than 37 weeks after starting pembrolizumab. The origin of the receptors is an adult with mismatch repair-deficient cancer.

The gene calls are TRBV5-1 and TRBJ2-3; D gene unclear. The germline CDR1 and CDR2 sequences are SGHRS and YFSETQ. The V and J ends lost 1 base and 5 bases respectively, with 2 bases between them. This CDR3 has 11 residues. The DNA of the CDR3 is TGCGCCAGCAGCTTGATAGATACGCAGTATTTT. It yields the protein CASSLIDTQYF.

The DNA for the CDR3 is TGTGCCAGCAGCTTAGGGGTTAGCGGGAGTAGTGAGCAGTTCTTC. Its protein is CASSLGVSGSSEQFF. This chain uses TRBV11-2 with TRBJ2-1; 9 bases agree with TRBD2. This CDR3 comprises 15 residues. Germline values: CDR1 SGHAT, CDR2 FQNNGV. Germline trimming cut 1 base from V and 9 bases from J; bases unmatched to any gene: 7.

This clone was recorded once. V and J are TRBV27 and TRBJ2-1; 9 nucleotides match TRBD2. Losses at the gene ends were 7 bases for V and 8 bases for J; bases not matched to a gene: 15. The CDR3 loop spans 16 amino acids. Germline values: CDR1 MNHEY, CDR2 SMNVEV (reference sequence). This CDR3 is CASKPPGLAGRHEQFF. The DNA for the CDR3 is TGTGCCAGCAAACCTCCGGGTCTAGCGGGAAGGCATGAGCAGTTCTTC.

This clone was seen a handful of times. The chain has TRBV19 and TRBJ2-3; no clear D. V lost 6 bases to trimming and J lost 2 bases, with 12 bases between them. Germline V gene data show CDR1 as LNHDA and CDR2 as SQIVND (reference sequence). The CDR3 length is 14 residues. CDR3 coding DNA: TGTGCCAGTAGGCCGACCAGCCCCACAGATACGCAGTATTTT. Its protein is CASRPTSPTDTQYF. The full variable domain, in which reference TRBV19 and TRBJ2-3 provide the parts outside the CDR3, is DGGITQSPKYLFRKEGQNVTLSCEQNLNHDAMYWYRQDPGQGLRLIYYSQIVNDFQKGDIAEGYSVSREKKESFPLTVTSAQKNPTAFYLCASRPTSPTDTQYFGPGTRLTVL.

V and J are TRBV5-4 and TRBJ2-5; 8 bases align to TRBD2. J lost 3 bases, V lost 2 bases, and 3 bases had no gene match. The CDR3 loop spans 14 amino acids. CDR1 and CDR2 (germline): SGHNT, YYREEE (reference sequence). CDR3 nucleotides: TGTGCCAGCAGCTTAATTAGCGGGGAAGAGACCCAGTACTTC. This translates into CASSLISGEETQYF.

The V and J genes are TRBV7-8 and TRBJ2-1; 11 nucleotides match TRBD2. The trim removed 0 bases at V and 8 bases at J, leaving 6 bases unmatched. The CDR3 covers 16 residues. Germline V gene data show CDR1 as SGHVS and CDR2 as FQNEAQ. The CDR3 is CASSLASGRAFDEQFF. The CDR3 nucleotides are TGTGCCAGCAGCTTAGCTAGCGGGAGGGCCTTTGATGAGCAGTTCTTC.

This clone was counted a single time. Compared with germline, one end of the junction differs, possibly owing to a read error. V and J are TRBV4-3 and TRBJ2-7, with TRBD2 identical over 7 bases. The germline gives CDR1 LGHNA, CDR2 YSLEER. This CDR3 is 14 amino acids long. The CDR3 bases are TGCGCCAGCAGTCAAGGGGCGGGAGCCTACGAGCAGTACTTC. Residues: CASSQGAGAYEQYF.

The chain uses TRBV29-1 and TRBJ2-3; D unclear. V dropped 3 bases and J dropped 4 bases, with 5 bases sitting between them. CDR1 is SQVTM and CDR2 is ANQGSEA in the germline V gene. This CDR3 has 11 residues. Here the CDR3 DNA reads TGCAGCGTTGACGCCCCAGATACGCAGTATTTT. This sequence encodes CSVDAPDTQYF.

In DNA, the CDR3 is TGTGCCTGGCGCACAGGACCTGACCGGGAGACCCAGTACTTC. This codes for CAWRTGPDRETQYF. This chain links TRBV30 with TRBJ2-5; tentative D call: TRBD1 (5 bases). CDR1 is GTSNPN and CDR2 is SVGIG in the germline V gene (reference sequence). The CDR3 length is 14 residues. With 5 bases removed from V and 5 bases from J, the gap between germline ends came to 18 bases.

The chain links TRBV10-1 to TRBJ2-1, with 8 bases lining up with TRBD1. This CDR3 comprises 15 residues. Germline loops: CDR1 WNHNN, CDR2 SYGVQD (reference sequence). The J segment lost 4 bases and the V segment lost 0 bases, leaving 2 bases of the junction unmatched. The CDR3, as DNA: TGCGCCAGCAGTGAGTCCAGGGGGCTTTACAATGAGCAGTTCTTC. It yields the protein CASSESRGLYNEQFF.

On this clone: The junction departs from the called germline gene at one end, perhaps through a read error. The chain employs TRBV7-7 and TRBJ2-1, with 10 bases aligning to TRBD2. There are 15 residues in the CDR3. Germline-derived CDR1 and CDR2 are SSHAT and FNYEAQ (reference sequence). This chain's CDR3 is CASSIGTSAYNEQFF. The CDR3 DNA sequence: TGTGCTAGCAGCATAGGGACTAGCGCCTACAATGAGCAGTTCTTC.

The chain joins TRBV29-1 to TRBJ2-7; TRBD1 matches 8 bases. V lost 5 bases to trimming and J lost 3 bases; unmatched junction nucleotides: 12. The germline V gene encodes CDR1 SQVTM and CDR2 ANQGSEA. This CDR3 comprises 15 residues. CDR3 sequence: CSVQKDRGTLYEQYF. The CDR3 DNA is TGCAGCGTTCAAAAAGACAGGGGCACCCTCTACGAGCAGTACTTC.

J is TRBJ1-3 and V is TRBV6-5, with D possibly TRBD1 on 5 matching bases. Germline V gene lookup returns CDR1 MNHEY and CDR2 SVGAGI. With 7 bases removed from V and 0 bases from J, the gap between germline ends came to 13 bases. This CDR3 contains 15 residues. The CDR3 bases are TGTGCCAGCAAAATCGACAGCAACTCTGGAAACACCATATATTTT. This gives the protein CASKIDSNSGNTIYF.

The V and J genes are TRBV27 and TRBJ2-2; D remains unclear. The CDR3 has 14 amino acids. V dropped 5 bases and J dropped 4 bases, with 11 bases sitting between them. The germline gives CDR1 MNHEY, CDR2 SMNVEV (reference sequence). The CDR3: CASSPTTSTGELFF. For the CDR3, the DNA is TGTGCCAGCAGTCCCACTACCTCCACCGGGGAGCTGTTTTTT.

The rearrangement uses TRBV19 and TRBJ2-2; a weak D match, TRBD1 (5 bases). The germline V gene encodes CDR1 LNHDA and CDR2 SQIVND (reference sequence). The CDR3 consists of 13 residues. V was trimmed by 9 bases and J by 1 base, leaving 9 bases between them. For the CDR3, the DNA is TGTGCCAGCAGACAGTTGAACACCGGGGAGCTGTTTTTT. The encoded protein is CASRQLNTGELFF.